Listed below are T cell receptor beta chains from one sample, sequenced in a study of beta chain features in type 1 diabetes. TCRdb's copy holds only in-frame clones and misses some; the assay was immunoSEQ multiplex PCR. The table records 300,000 to 400,000 clones, roughly 9.8% of them present only once. The source material was central memory CD4+ T cells from blood. These receptors came from a man between 25 and 39 years old with type 1 diabetes. The CDR3 runs from the conserved cysteine through the conserved F or W. A D gene is named only where the DNA matches it firmly. Clone size, where shown, is once, few, many, or a class for clones that have expanded.

j_gene: TRBJ2-2; d_gene: TRBD2; v_gene: TRBV28; abundance: NA; CDR3nt: TGTGCCAGCAGTTTATTTCGACGGGGAGGGACCGGGGAGCTGTTTTTT; CDR3aa: CASSLFRRGGTGELFF
j_gene: TRBJ2-2; d_gene: TRBD1; v_gene: TRBV5-4; abundance: NA; CDR3nt: TGTGCCAGCAGCTTGGGCCGGGACAGGGTCACCACCGGGGAGCTGTTTTTT; CDR3aa: CASSLGRDRVTTGELFF
j_gene: TRBJ2-7; d_gene: TRBD1; v_gene: TRBV28; abundance: few; CDR3nt: TGTGCCAGCACCAACTCCTTGGGGACAGCCTACGAGCAGTACTTC; CDR3aa: CASTNSLGTAYEQYF
j_gene: TRBJ2-2; d_gene: TRBD2; v_gene: TRBV13; abundance: few; CDR3nt: TGTGCCAGCAGCTCTAGCGGGAGGGTAAACACCGGGGAGCTGTTTTTT; CDR3aa: CASSSSGRVNTGELFF
j_gene: TRBJ2-3; d_gene: TRBD1; v_gene: TRBV5-1; abundance: NA; CDR3nt: TGCGCCAGCAGCTCTTACCGGGACAGCCAGGGGGATACGCAGTATTTT; CDR3aa: CASSSYRDSQGDTQYF
j_gene: TRBJ2-4; d_gene: NA; v_gene: TRBV30; abundance: NA; CDR3nt: TGTGCCTGGAGTGCGGGGGCCAAAAACATTCAGTACTTC; CDR3aa: CAWSAGAKNIQYF
j_gene: TRBJ2-7; d_gene: TRBD2; v_gene: TRBV9; abundance: NA; CDR3nt: TGTGCCAGCAACACTCGGGCTAGCGGAACCTACGAGCAGTACTTC; CDR3aa: CASNTRASGTYEQYF
j_gene: TRBJ1-5; d_gene: NA; v_gene: TRBV19; abundance: once; CDR3nt: TGTGCCAGTAGTATTTATAGGGGACTAGATCAGCCCCAGCATTTT; CDR3aa: CASSIYRGLDQPQHF
j_gene: TRBJ2-5; d_gene: NA; v_gene: TRBV9; abundance: few; CDR3nt: TGTGCCAGCAGCTCGACGTACCAAGAGACCCAGTACTTC; CDR3aa: CASSSTYQETQYF
j_gene: TRBJ2-5; d_gene: NA; v_gene: TRBV6-5; abundance: NA; CDR3nt: TGTGCCAGCAGTTACGAGCGTTTAGGAGAGACCCAGTACTTC; CDR3aa: CASSYERLGETQYF
j_gene: TRBJ1-1; d_gene: NA; v_gene: TRBV11-2; abundance: NA; CDR3nt: TGTGCCAGCAGCTTTCGGGAGGGATCTAACACTGAAGCTTTCTTT; CDR3aa: CASSFREGSNTEAFF
j_gene: TRBJ2-7; d_gene: NA; v_gene: TRBV28; abundance: few; CDR3nt: TGTGCCAGCAGCACAGCTAGGGGCCCCCGGCCGGCGTACGAGCAGTACTTC; CDR3aa: CASSTARGPRPAYEQYF
j_gene: TRBJ2-7; d_gene: NA; v_gene: TRBV4-2; abundance: NA; CDR3nt: TGTGCCAGCAGCCAAGATAAGCAGGGTCTATACGAGCAGTACTTC; CDR3aa: CASSQDKQGLYEQYF
j_gene: TRBJ1-3; d_gene: NA; v_gene: TRBV5-4; abundance: NA; CDR3nt: TGTGCCAGCAGCCAAGATAGGTCTGGAAACACCATATATTTT; CDR3aa: CASSQDRSGNTIYF
j_gene: TRBJ1-4; d_gene: NA; v_gene: TRBV11-2; abundance: NA; CDR3nt: TGTGCCAGCAGCCCCCTATATGGGGGGGGGAGTGAAAAACTGTTTTTT; CDR3aa: CASSPLYGGGSEKLFF
j_gene: TRBJ1-2; d_gene: NA; v_gene: TRBV25-1; abundance: NA; CDR3nt: TGTGCCAGCAGTGACCCAGGGACTAACTATGGCTACACCTTC; CDR3aa: CASSDPGTNYGYTF
j_gene: TRBJ2-4; d_gene: NA; v_gene: TRBV5-1; abundance: NA; CDR3nt: TGCGCCAGCAGCTTGGCCGGGCAACCAGCCAAAAACATTCAGTACTTC; CDR3aa: CASSLAGQPAKNIQYF
j_gene: TRBJ2-5; d_gene: TRBD2; v_gene: TRBV7-9; abundance: few; CDR3nt: TGTGCCAGCAGCTTACGCTCAGCGGGAGGGCTTCAAGAGACCCAGTACTTC; CDR3aa: CASSLRSAGGLQETQYF
j_gene: TRBJ1-2; d_gene: TRBD1; v_gene: TRBV4-1; abundance: few; CDR3nt: TGCGCCAGCAGCCATCTCGCAGGGGACAGCTATGGCTACACCTTC; CDR3aa: CASSHLAGDSYGYTF
j_gene: TRBJ2-2; d_gene: TRBD2; v_gene: TRBV5-4; abundance: NA; CDR3nt: TGTGCCAGCAGCCCCCGAGCCGGGAGGGTTGGCGGGGAGCTGTTTTTT; CDR3aa: CASSPRAGRVGGELFF
j_gene: TRBJ2-5; d_gene: TRBD1; v_gene: TRBV23-1; abundance: many; CDR3nt: TGCGCCAGCAGTCATCATGACAGGGTGACTCAAGAGACCCAGTACTTC; CDR3aa: CASSHHDRVTQETQYF
j_gene: TRBJ2-1; d_gene: TRBD1; v_gene: TRBV2; abundance: NA; CDR3nt: TGTGCCAGCAGGGACAGGGGGTCTCTCTACAATGAGCAGTTCTTC; CDR3aa: CASRDRGSLYNEQFF
j_gene: TRBJ2-5; d_gene: NA; v_gene: TRBV5-1; abundance: few; CDR3nt: TGCGCCAGCAGCTTGGTGCCGGGCGAAGAGACCCAGTACTTC; CDR3aa: CASSLVPGEETQYF
j_gene: TRBJ2-1; d_gene: TRBD1; v_gene: TRBV7-3; abundance: NA; CDR3nt: TGTGCCAGCAGCTCTCCGGACAGGGGGATCAATGAGCAGTTCTTC; CDR3aa: CASSSPDRGINEQFF
j_gene: TRBJ1-1; d_gene: TRBD1; v_gene: TRBV5-4; abundance: NA; CDR3nt: TGTGCCAGCAGTCAAGGACAGGGGGTTGCGGCTTTCTTT; CDR3aa: CASSQGQGVAAFF
j_gene: TRBJ1-4; d_gene: NA; v_gene: TRBV28; abundance: NA; CDR3nt: TGTGCCAGCAGTGGCGGGGGCTTAGGGGAAAAACTGTTTTTT; CDR3aa: CASSGGGLGEKLFF
j_gene: TRBJ2-7; d_gene: NA; v_gene: TRBV18; abundance: few; CDR3nt: TGTGCCAGCTCACTCGGAGCTCCAACGGGGGACGGCGCCTACGAGCAGTACTTC; CDR3aa: CASSLGAPTGDGAYEQYF
j_gene: TRBJ1-6; d_gene: NA; v_gene: TRBV30; abundance: NA; CDR3nt: TGTGCCTGGAGCCCGGCGAAGAATTCACCCCTCCACTTT; CDR3aa: CAWSPAKNSPLHF
j_gene: TRBJ1-2; d_gene: NA; v_gene: TRBV7-8; abundance: NA; CDR3nt: TGTGCCAGCAGCTTAGAATCGAGATCCCTTAACTATGGCTACACCTTC; CDR3aa: CASSLESRSLNYGYTF
j_gene: TRBJ2-3; d_gene: TRBD2; v_gene: TRBV6-5; abundance: NA; CDR3nt: TGTGCCAGCAGTTACGATAGCGGGAGATATGCAGATACGCAGTATTTT; CDR3aa: CASSYDSGRYADTQYF
j_gene: TRBJ1-2; d_gene: NA; v_gene: TRBV5-1; abundance: NA; CDR3nt: TGCGCCAGCAGCTTGGAAACGCCGAGAGGGGAAAGCTTC; CDR3aa: CASSLETPRGESF
j_gene: TRBJ1-2; d_gene: TRBD1; v_gene: TRBV7-2; abundance: many; CDR3nt: TGTGCCAGCAGCTTACCTGGACAGGGGGTTTATGGCTACACCTTC; CDR3aa: CASSLPGQGVYGYTF
j_gene: TRBJ1-5; d_gene: TRBD1; v_gene: TRBV28; abundance: once; CDR3nt: TGTGCCAGCAGTGATTCTGGGACAGGGAATCAGCCCCAGCATTTT; CDR3aa: CASSDSGTGNQPQHF
j_gene: TRBJ1-1; d_gene: NA; v_gene: TRBV5-1; abundance: few; CDR3nt: TGCGCCAGCAGCTTGGCCGGTATGAACACTGAAGCTTTCTTT; CDR3aa: CASSLAGMNTEAFF